The 22 T cell receptor beta chains reported below all come from one sample, sequenced in a study of T cell responses to AZD1222 COVID-19 vaccine. TCRdb's table, derived via immunoSEQ multiplex PCR, lists solely in-frame clones and lacks some. The sample lists 90,000 to 120,000 clones, roughly 88% seen once, with 8% to 9% in the top ten. The input for sequencing was peripheral blood, taken on day 0 of AZD1222 vaccination. These receptors came from an adult in good health.

The chain employs TRBV28 and TRBJ2-5; no firm D call. V dropped 7 bases and J dropped 2 bases, with 8 bases sitting between them. Germline CDR1 MDHEN, CDR2 SYDVKM. This CDR3 spans 12 amino acids. The CDR3 DNA is TGTGCCAGCATAGGAGTACAAGAGACCCAGTACTTC. Translating gives CASIGVQETQYF. Complete variable domain (other parts from reference TRBV28 and TRBJ2-5): DVKVTQSSRYLVKRTGEKVFLECVQDMDHENMFWYRQDPGLGLRLIYFSYDVKMKEKGDIPEGYSVSREKKERFSLILESASTNQTSMYLCASIGVQETQYFGPGTRLLVL.

This chain connects TRBV9 to TRBJ1-2, with 7 bases that match TRBD1. CDR1 is SGDLS, CDR2 YYNGEE, per germline. V shed 3 bases, J shed 1 base, and the junction held 6 bases outside the gene matches. The CDR3 consists of 15 residues. CDR3 sequence reads: CASSGGPGGNYGYTF. In DNA, the CDR3 is TGTGCCAGCAGCGGGGGTCCAGGGGGTAACTATGGCTACACCTTC.

The chain has TRBV5-6 and TRBJ1-1, with D maybe TRBD1 (6 bases). V was cut by 0 bases and J by 8 bases, with 14 bases left in between. CDR3 size: 14 residues. The germline gives CDR1 SGHDT, CDR2 YYEEEE. CDR3 coding DNA: TGTGCCAGCAGCTTGGCCGGGACACTGACCGAAGCTTTCTTT. Its protein product is CASSLAGTLTEAFF.

The chain employs TRBV6-2 or TRBV6-3 and TRBJ2-1; D possibly corresponds to TRBD2 (6 bases). The CDR3 has 15 amino acids. CDR1 is MNHEY, CDR2 SVGEGT, per germline. V was clipped by 5 bases and J by 7 bases, with 18 bases between them. The CDR3 DNA reads as TGTGCCAGCAGTCCCTCTGGGGGAGGCCCAAATGAGCAGTTCTTC. This encodes CASSPSGGGPNEQFF.

The V call is TRBV15, the J call TRBJ2-1, with D uncertain. Germline values: CDR1 LNHNV, CDR2 YYDKDF (reference sequence). The CDR3 consists of 13 residues. Trimming removed 8 bases at V and 2 bases at J, with 10 bases between. The CDR3, as DNA: TGTGCCACCGGGGTGGCTGCCTACAATGAGCAGTTCTTC. Amino acids: CATGVAAYNEQFF.

The chain joins TRBV29-1 to TRBJ2-1, with D possibly matching TRBD2 (6 bases). Germline V gene sequence: CDR1 SQVTM, CDR2 ANQGSEA. Trimming stripped 2 bases from V and 8 bases from J, with 16 bases between. The CDR3 extends over 14 amino acids. CDR3 region: CSVESLSGVDEQFF. The CDR3 region has the DNA TGCAGCGTTGAAAGTCTCTCGGGGGTCGATGAGCAGTTCTTC.

This chain connects TRBV7-9 to TRBJ1-1; tentatively, D is TRBD1 (6 bases). The CDR3 has 15 amino acids. V lost 2 bases to trimming and J lost 0 bases, with 10 bases between them. Germline values: CDR1 SEHNR, CDR2 FQNEAQ (reference sequence). The CDR3 is CASSLMGGMNTEAFF. DNA for the CDR3: TGTGCCAGCAGCTTAATGGGGGGCATGAACACTGAAGCTTTCTTT.

This chain joins TRBV28 and TRBJ2-7; 9 nucleotides line up with TRBD1. Per germline, CDR1 MDHEN and CDR2 SYDVKM. The trim removed 6 bases at V and 6 bases at J, leaving 9 bases unmatched. The length of the CDR3 is 14 residues. The CDR3 here is CASRGDREAGEQYF. CDR3 DNA sequence: TGTGCCAGCAGAGGGGACAGGGAGGCCGGCGAGCAGTACTTC.

The chain uses TRBV7-8 and TRBJ2-7; TRBD1 matches 9 bases. Germline V gives CDR1 SGHVS, CDR2 FQNEAQ. V lost 10 bases and J lost 6; bases outside the gene matches: 10. This CDR3 is built from 13 residues. CDR3 nucleotides: TGTGCCACACGCGGGGGACAGGGAGGCGAGCAGTACTTC. Translation: CATRGGQGGEQYF.

This chain uses TRBV10-3 with TRBJ1-2, with D perhaps matching TRBD1 (6 bases). The V and J ends lost 4 bases and 4 bases respectively, with 7 bases between them. The CDR3 has 12 residues. CDR1 and CDR2 (germline): ENHRY, SYGVKD. DNA of the CDR3: TGTGCCATCAGTGCGGACAGCTATGGCTACACCTTC. It translates to CAISADSYGYTF.

The table lists this clone with a few counts. CDR3 nucleotides: TGTGCCAGTGATACCAGGAGACAGGGAAATGGCTACACCTTC. It specifies CASDTRRQGNGYTF. The chain uses TRBV19 and TRBJ1-2; 7 bases map to TRBD1. In germline, CDR1 is LNHDA, CDR2 SQIVND (reference sequence). The CDR3 loop spans 14 amino acids. J gave up 6 bases and V 8 bases, and 12 bases lay outside the gene matches.

The count of this clone is one. The genes are TRBV6-6 and TRBJ1-5; 10 bases align to TRBD1. Looked up from germline, CDR1 is MNHNY and CDR2 is SVGAGI (reference sequence). This CDR3 region has 15 residues. V trimming: 6 bases; J trimming: 4 bases; junction bases outside the gene matches: 6. The DNA for the CDR3 is TGTGCCAGCAGCGACGACAGGGGGCTTAATCAGCCCCAGCATTTT. Amino acid sequence: CASSDDRGLNQPQHF.

This chain connects TRBV4-2 to TRBJ2-2; perhaps TRBD1 as D (5 bases). This CDR3 is 16 amino acids long. V was cut by 2 bases and J by 0 bases, with 10 bases left in between. Germline CDR1 is LGHNA and CDR2 is YNFKEQ. CDR3 sequence (DNA): TGTGCCAGCAGCCAACAGGGCTTCACGAACACCGGGGAGCTGTTTTTT. It encodes CASSQQGFTNTGELFF.

V is TRBV19 and J is TRBJ1-1, with D unresolved. The germline V gene has CDR1 LNHDA and CDR2 SQIVND (reference sequence). The germline V and J ends were trimmed by 3 bases and 5 bases, with 16 bases remaining between them. This CDR3 has 15 residues. CDR3 amino acids: CASSIAQTPWTEAFF. In nucleotides, the CDR3 is TGTGCCAGTAGTATCGCCCAGACTCCGTGGACTGAAGCTTTCTTT.

V and J are TRBV19 and TRBJ1-6; 7 bases are shared with TRBD1. With 3 bases clipped from V and 7 bases from J, the junction kept 3 bases outside the gene matches. CDR3 length: 14 amino acids. Germline V CDR1 and CDR2: LNHDA, SQIVND (reference sequence). The CDR3 protein is CASSIGTANSPLHF. The CDR3 DNA reads as TGTGCCAGTAGTATCGGGACAGCCAATTCACCCCTCCACTTT.

The chain combines TRBV10-2 with TRBJ2-1, with 7 bases aligning to TRBD1. Losses at the gene ends were 4 bases for V and 7 bases for J; bases not matched to a gene: 7. The germline V gene encodes CDR1 WSHSY and CDR2 SAAADI. The CDR3 is 14 residues long. CDR3 loop: CASSVGTAFNEQFF. In DNA, the CDR3 is TGCGCCAGCAGTGTAGGGACAGCCTTTAATGAGCAGTTCTTC.

J is TRBJ2-7 and V is TRBV19, with TRBD1 matching over 8 bases. The V and J ends lost 4 bases and 2 bases, in that order; junction bases with no gene match: 4. CDR1 and CDR2 from the germline V gene are LNHDA and SQIVND (reference sequence). The CDR3 totals 14 residues. CDR3 residues: CASSRGTGAYEQYF. DNA of the CDR3: TGTGCCAGTAGTAGGGGGACAGGCGCCTACGAGCAGTACTTC.

The chain has TRBV19 and TRBJ2-7; 9 bases agree with TRBD2. J lost 4 bases, V lost 3 bases, and 4 bases had no gene match. The CDR3 runs to 14 residues. Germline CDR1 and CDR2: LNHDA and SQIVND (reference sequence). The DNA for the CDR3 is TGTGCCAGTAGTATGGCGGGGGGGAGTTACGAGCAGTACTTC. The encoded protein is CASSMAGGSYEQYF.

The chain uses TRBV6-1 and TRBJ2-1; maybe TRBD1 (5 bases). The V end was cut by 9 bases, the J end by 11 bases, with 17 bases between. From germline, CDR1 is MNHNS and CDR2 SASEGT. CDR3 length: 12 amino acids. The CDR3 here is CASNLDDRKQFF. The CDR3 DNA reads TGTGCCAGTAATCTCGACGACAGAAAGCAGTTCTTC.

This chain uses TRBV28 with TRBJ1-2; D gene uncertain. Trimming removed 1 base from V and 10 bases from J, with 10 bases in between. The CDR3 is 12 residues long. Germline CDR1 and CDR2: MDHEN and SYDVKM. The CDR3 loop reads CASSLSILYYTF. The CDR3, as DNA: TGTGCCAGCAGTTTATCCATTCTGTACTACACCTTC.

The chain is built from TRBV9 and TRBJ2-1; 10 bases agree with TRBD1. CDR1 is SGDLS, CDR2 YYNGEE, per germline. This CDR3 has 15 residues. The trim removed 0 bases at V and 6 bases at J, leaving 3 bases unmatched. CDR3 sequence reads: CASSVGTGGRNEQFF. The CDR3 region has the DNA TGTGCCAGCAGCGTAGGGACAGGGGGACGCAATGAGCAGTTCTTC.

The DNA of the CDR3 is TGTGCCAGCAGCTTGCGAGGGGGCGGTGGAAACACCATATATTTT. It translates to CASSLRGGGGNTIYF. This rearrangement joins TRBV5-8 to TRBJ1-3, with TRBD1 matching over 7 bases. The V gene's germline CDR1 is SGHTS and CDR2 YDEGEE. V dropped 1 base and J dropped 3; count of bases not matched to a gene: 4. The CDR3 is 15 residues long.